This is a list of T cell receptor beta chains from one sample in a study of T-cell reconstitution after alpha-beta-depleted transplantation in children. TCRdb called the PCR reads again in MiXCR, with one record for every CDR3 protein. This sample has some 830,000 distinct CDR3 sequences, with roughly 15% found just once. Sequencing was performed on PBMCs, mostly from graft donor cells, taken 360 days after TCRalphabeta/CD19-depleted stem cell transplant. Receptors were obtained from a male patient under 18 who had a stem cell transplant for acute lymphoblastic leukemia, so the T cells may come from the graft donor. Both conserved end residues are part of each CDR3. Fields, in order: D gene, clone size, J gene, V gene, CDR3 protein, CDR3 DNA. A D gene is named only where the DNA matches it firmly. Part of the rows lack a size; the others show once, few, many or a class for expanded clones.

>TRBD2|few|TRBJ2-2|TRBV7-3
CASSPGLAEELFF
TGTGCCAGCAGCCCGGGACTAGCCGAGGAGCTGTTTTTT
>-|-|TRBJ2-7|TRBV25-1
CASSDPRGPRGEQYF
TGTGCCAGCAGTGACCCCCGGGGTCCCAGAGGGGAGCAGTACTTC
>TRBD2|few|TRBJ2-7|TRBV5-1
CASSLGTSGRAQRQYF
TGCGCCAGCAGCTTGGGGACTAGCGGGAGGGCCCAGCGGCAGTACTTC
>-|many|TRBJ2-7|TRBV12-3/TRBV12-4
CASSLGRVYEQYF
TGTGCCAGCAGTTTGGGCAGGGTGTACGAGCAGTACTTC
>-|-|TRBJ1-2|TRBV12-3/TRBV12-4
CASAPDRLNYGYTF
TGTGCCAGCGCTCCTGACAGGTTAAACTATGGCTACACCTTC
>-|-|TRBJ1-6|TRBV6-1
CASTQGQGNSPLHF
TGTGCCAGCACCCAAGGGCAGGGGAATTCACCCCTCCACTTT
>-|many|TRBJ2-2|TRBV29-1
CSVDEVGELFF
TGCAGCGTTGATGAAGTCGGGGAGCTGTTTTTT
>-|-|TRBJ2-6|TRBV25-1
CASGGTGANVLTF
TGTGCCAGCGGCGGAACTGGGGCCAACGTCCTGACTTTC
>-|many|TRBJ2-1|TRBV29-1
CSVGQSSYNEQFF
TGCAGCGTTGGTCAGAGCTCCTACAATGAGCAGTTCTTC
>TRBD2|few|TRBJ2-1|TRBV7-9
CASSQTSGAGYNEQFF
TGTGCCAGCAGCCAGACTAGCGGGGCCGGCTACAATGAGCAGTTCTTC
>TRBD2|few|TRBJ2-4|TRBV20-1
CSARRTSGSRDIQYF
TGCAGTGCTAGGAGGACTAGCGGGAGCCGGGACATTCAGTACTTC
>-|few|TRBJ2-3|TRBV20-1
CSARPPSPPRDTQYF
TGCAGTGCTAGACCTCCGTCTCCCCCTCGGGATACGCAGTATTTT
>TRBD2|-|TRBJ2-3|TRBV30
CAWTLAGLPDTQYF
TGTGCCTGGACCCTAGCGGGACTCCCAGATACGCAGTATTTT
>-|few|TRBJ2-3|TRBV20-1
CSASRGMQTDTQYF
TGCAGTGCCTCACGGGGTATGCAGACTGATACGCAGTATTTT
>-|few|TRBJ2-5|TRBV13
CASSLENPGGQETQYF
TGTGCCAGCAGCTTAGAGAACCCCGGGGGCCAAGAGACCCAGTACTTC
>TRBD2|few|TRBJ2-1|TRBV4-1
CASSQSNLAGVFYNEQFF
TGCGCCAGCAGCCAGTCCAACTTAGCGGGAGTCTTCTACAATGAGCAGTTCTTC
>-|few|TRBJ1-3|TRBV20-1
CSARGAGNTIYF
TGCAGTGCTAGGGGGGCTGGAAACACCATATATTTT
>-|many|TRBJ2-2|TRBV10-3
CAISPEGRDTGELFF
TGTGCCATCAGCCCGGAGGGCCGGGACACCGGGGAGCTGTTTTTT
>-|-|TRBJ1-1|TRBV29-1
CSEVGEGAEAFF
TGCAGCGAGGTGGGAGAGGGGGCTGAAGCTTTCTTT
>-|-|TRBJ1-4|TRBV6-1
CASSKTTVLREEKLFF
TGTGCCAGCAGTAAGACGACAGTCTTAAGGGAGGAAAAACTGTTTTTT
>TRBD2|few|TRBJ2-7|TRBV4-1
CASSLWAVSGSIYEQYF
TGCGCCAGCAGCCTATGGGCGGTTAGCGGGAGCATATACGAGCAGTACTTC
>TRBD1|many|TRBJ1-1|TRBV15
CATSRDQGQGRREAFF
TGTGCCACCAGCAGAGATCAAGGACAGGGGAGAAGAGAAGCTTTCTTT
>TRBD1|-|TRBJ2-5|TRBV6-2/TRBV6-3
CASSARGQGDETQYF
TGTGCCAGCAGCGCCCGCGGACAGGGGGATGAGACCCAGTACTTC
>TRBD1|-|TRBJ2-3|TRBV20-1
CSASLGQGALGTQYF
TGCAGTGCTAGTCTTGGGCAGGGGGCACTAGGTACGCAGTATTTT
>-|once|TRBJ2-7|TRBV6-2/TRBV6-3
CASSTGSAIYEQYF
TGTGCCAGCAGTACGGGGTCAGCAATCTACGAGCAGTACTTC